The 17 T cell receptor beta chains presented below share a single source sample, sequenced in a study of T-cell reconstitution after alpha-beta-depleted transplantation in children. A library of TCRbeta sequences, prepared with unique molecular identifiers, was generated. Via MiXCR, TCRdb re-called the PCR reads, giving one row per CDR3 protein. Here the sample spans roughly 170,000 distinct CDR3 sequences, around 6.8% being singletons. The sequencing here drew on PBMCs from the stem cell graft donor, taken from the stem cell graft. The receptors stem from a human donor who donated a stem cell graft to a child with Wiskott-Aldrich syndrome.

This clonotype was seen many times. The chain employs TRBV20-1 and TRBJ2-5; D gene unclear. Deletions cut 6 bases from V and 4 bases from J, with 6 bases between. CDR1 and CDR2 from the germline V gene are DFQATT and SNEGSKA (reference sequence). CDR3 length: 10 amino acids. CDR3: CSAGRETQYF. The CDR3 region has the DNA TGCAGTGCCGGAAGAGAGACCCAGTACTTC.

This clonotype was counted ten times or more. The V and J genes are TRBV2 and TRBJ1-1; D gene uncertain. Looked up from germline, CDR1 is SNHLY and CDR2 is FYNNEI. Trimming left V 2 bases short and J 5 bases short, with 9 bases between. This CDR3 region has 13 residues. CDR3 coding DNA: TGTGCCAGCAGTGAAAGTCGGGGAACTGAAGCTTTCTTT. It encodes CASSESRGTEAFF.

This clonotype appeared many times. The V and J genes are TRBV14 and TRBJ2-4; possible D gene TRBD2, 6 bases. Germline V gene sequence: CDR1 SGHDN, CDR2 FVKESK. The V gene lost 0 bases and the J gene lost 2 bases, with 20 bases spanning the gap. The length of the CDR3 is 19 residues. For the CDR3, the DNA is TGTGCCAGCAGCCAAGAGGTTGATAGCGGAGGAGCTACCAAAAACATTCAGTACTTC. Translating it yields CASSQEVDSGGATKNIQYF.

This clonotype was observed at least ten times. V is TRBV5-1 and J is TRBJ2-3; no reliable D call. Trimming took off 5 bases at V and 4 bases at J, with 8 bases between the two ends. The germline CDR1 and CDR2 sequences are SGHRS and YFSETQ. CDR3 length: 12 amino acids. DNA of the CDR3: TGCGCCAGCAGTGTCCGGTCAGATACGCAGTATTTT. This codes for CASSVRSDTQYF.

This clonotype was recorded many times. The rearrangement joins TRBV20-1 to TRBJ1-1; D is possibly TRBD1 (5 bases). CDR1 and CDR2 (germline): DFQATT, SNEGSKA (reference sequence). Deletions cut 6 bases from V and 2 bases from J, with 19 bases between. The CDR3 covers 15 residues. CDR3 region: CSAQEPGRKNTEAFF. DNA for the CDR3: TGCAGTGCCCAGGAGCCAGGGAGAAAAAACACTGAAGCTTTCTTT.

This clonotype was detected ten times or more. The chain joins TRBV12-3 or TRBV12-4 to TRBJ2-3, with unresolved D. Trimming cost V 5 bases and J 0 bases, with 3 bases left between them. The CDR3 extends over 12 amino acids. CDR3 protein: CASSPSTDTQYF. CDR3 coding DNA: TGTGCCAGCAGTCCTAGCACAGATACGCAGTATTTT.

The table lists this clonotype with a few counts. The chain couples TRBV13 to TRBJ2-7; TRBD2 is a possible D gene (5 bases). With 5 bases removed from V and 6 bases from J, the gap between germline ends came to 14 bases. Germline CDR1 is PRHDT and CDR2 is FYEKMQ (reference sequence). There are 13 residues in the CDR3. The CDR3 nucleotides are TGTGCCAGCAGCCCTACTAGAGTCGGCGAGCAGTACTTC. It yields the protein CASSPTRVGEQYF. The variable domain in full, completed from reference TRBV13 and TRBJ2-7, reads AAGVIQSPRHLIKEKRETATLKCYPIPRHDTVYWYQQGPGQDPQFLISFYEKMQSDKGSIPDRFSAQQFSDYHSELNMSSLELGDSALYFCASSPTRVGEQYFGPGTRLTVT.

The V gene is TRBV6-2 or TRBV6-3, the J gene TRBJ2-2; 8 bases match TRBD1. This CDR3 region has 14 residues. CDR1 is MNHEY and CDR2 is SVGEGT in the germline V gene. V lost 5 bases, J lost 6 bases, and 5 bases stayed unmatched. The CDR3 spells CASSRTGRSGELFF. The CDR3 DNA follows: TGTGCCAGCAGTCGGACAGGGAGATCCGGGGAGCTGTTTTTT.

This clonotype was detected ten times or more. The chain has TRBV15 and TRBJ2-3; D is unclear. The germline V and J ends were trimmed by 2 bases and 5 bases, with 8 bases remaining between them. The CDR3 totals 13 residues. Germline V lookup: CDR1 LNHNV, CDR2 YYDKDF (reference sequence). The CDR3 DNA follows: TGTGCCACCAGCAGACCACCCGAAGATACGCAGTATTTT. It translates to CATSRPPEDTQYF.

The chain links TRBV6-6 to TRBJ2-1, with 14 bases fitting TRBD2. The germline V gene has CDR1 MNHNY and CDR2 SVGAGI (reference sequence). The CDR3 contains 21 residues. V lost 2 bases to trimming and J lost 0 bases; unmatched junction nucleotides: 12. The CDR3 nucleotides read TGTGCCAGCAGTTACCCCGGGACTAGCGGGAGACTCGCCAGCTCCTACAATGAGCAGTTCTTC. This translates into CASSYPGTSGRLASSYNEQFF.

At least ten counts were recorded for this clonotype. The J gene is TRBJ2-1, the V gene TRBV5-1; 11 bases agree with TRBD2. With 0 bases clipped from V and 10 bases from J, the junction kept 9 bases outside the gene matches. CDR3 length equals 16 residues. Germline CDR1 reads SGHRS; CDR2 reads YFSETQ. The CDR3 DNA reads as TGCGCCAGCAGCTTGGGGAGGGGACTAGCGGTCCTCGAGCAGTTCTTC. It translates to CASSLGRGLAVLEQFF.

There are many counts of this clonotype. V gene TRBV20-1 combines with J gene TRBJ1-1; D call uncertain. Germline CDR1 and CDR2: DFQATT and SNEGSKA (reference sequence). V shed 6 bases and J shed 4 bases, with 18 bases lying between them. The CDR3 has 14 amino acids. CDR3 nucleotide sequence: TGCAGTGCCTCCGTAGAACAGAGAGGCACTGAAGCTTTCTTT. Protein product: CSASVEQRGTEAFF.

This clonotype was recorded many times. The DNA of the CDR3 is TGTGCCAGCAGGATTGACAACCCTGAGCAGTTCTTC. Amino acids: CASRIDNPEQFF. The chain employs TRBV2 and TRBJ2-1, with D unclear. Trimming stripped 6 bases from V and 9 bases from J, with 12 bases between. CDR1 SNHLY and CDR2 FYNNEI come from the germline V gene. The CDR3 is 12 residues long.

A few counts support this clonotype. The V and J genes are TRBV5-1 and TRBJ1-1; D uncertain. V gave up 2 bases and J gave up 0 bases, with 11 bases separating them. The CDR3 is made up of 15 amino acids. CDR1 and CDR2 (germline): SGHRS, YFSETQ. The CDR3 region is CASSFIGDMNTEAFF. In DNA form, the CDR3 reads TGCGCCAGCAGCTTTATTGGGGATATGAACACTGAAGCTTTCTTT.

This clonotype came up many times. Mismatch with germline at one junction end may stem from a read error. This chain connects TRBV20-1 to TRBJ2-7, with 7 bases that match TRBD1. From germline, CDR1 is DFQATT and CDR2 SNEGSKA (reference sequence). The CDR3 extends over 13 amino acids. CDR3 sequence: CSTRDSYSYEQYF. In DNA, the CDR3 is TGCAGTACTAGGGACAGCTACTCCTACGAGCAGTACTTC.

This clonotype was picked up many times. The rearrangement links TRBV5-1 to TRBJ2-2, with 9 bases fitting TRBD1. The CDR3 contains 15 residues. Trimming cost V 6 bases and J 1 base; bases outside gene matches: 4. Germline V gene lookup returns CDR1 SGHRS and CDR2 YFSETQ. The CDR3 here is CASTGQGGNTGELFF. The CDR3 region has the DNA TGCGCCAGCACGGGACAGGGAGGGAACACCGGGGAGCTGTTTTTT.

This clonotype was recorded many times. The CDR3 nucleotides are TGCGCCAGCACCATCTCAGGGGCAAGCTCCTACAATGAGCAGTTCTTC. Translation: CASTISGASSYNEQFF. V is TRBV5-1 and J is TRBJ2-1; D is possibly TRBD1 (6 bases). Between the trimmed V and J ends, which lost 6 bases and 0 bases, there was a span of 16 bases. Germline CDR1 is SGHRS and CDR2 is YFSETQ. The CDR3 is 16 residues long.